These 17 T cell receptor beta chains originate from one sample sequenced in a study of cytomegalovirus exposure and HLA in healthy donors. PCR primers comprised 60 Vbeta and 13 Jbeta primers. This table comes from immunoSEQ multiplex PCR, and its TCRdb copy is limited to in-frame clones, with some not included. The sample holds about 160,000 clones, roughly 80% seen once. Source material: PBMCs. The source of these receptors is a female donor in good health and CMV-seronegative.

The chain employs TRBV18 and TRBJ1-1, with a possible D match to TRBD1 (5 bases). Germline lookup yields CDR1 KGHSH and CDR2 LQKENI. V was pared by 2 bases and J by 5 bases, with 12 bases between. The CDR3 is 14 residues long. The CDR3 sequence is CASSPAGEGTEAFF. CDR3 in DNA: TGTGCCAGCTCACCAGCGGGGGAGGGTACTGAAGCTTTCTTT.

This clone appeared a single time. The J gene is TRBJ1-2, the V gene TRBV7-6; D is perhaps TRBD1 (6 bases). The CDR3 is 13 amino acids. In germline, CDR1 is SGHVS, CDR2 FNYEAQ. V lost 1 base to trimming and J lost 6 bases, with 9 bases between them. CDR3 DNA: TGTGCCAGCAGCTTAGTGGACAGAAATGGCTACACCTTC. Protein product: CASSLVDRNGYTF.

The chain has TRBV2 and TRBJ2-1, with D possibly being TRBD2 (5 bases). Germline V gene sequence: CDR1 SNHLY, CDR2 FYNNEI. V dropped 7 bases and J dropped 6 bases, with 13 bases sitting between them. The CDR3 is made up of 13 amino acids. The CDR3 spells CASKNLRVNEQFF. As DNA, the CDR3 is TGTGCCAGCAAAAACCTGAGGGTCAATGAGCAGTTCTTC.

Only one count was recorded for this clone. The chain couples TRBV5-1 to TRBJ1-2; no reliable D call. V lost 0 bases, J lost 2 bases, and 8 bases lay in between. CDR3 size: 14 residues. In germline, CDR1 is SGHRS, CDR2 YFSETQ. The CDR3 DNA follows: TGCGCCAGCAGCTTGGAGACTGGGAACTATGGCTACACCTTC. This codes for CASSLETGNYGYTF. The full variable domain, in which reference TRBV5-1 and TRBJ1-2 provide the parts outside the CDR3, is KAGVTQTPRYLIKTRGQQVTLSCSPISGHRSVSWYQQTPGQGLQFLFEYFSETQRNKGNFPGRFSGRQFSNSRSEMNVSTLELGDSALYLCASSLETGNYGYTFGSGTRLTVV.

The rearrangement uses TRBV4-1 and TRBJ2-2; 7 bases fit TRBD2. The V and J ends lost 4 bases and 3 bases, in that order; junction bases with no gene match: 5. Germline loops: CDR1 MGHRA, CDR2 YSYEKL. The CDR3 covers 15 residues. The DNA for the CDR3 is TGCGCCAGCAGCCCCCTGCGGGAGTACACCGGGGAGCTGTTTTTT. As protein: CASSPLREYTGELFF.

This chain's CDR3 is CAWGGTVAYGYTF. CDR3 bases: TGTGCCTGGGGGGGGACGGTCGCTTATGGCTACACCTTC. The rearrangement uses TRBV30 and TRBJ1-2, with a tentative D call TRBD1 (5 bases). With 5 bases removed from V and 5 bases from J, the gap between germline ends came to 15 bases. CDR1 and CDR2 from the germline V gene are GTSNPN and SVGIG (reference sequence). The CDR3 spans 13 residues. The variable domain in full, with the rest retrieved from reference TRBV30 and TRBJ1-2, is SQTIHQWPATLVQPVGSPLSLECTVEGTSNPNLYWYRQAAGRGLQLLFYSVGIGQISSEVPQNLSASRPQDRQFILSSKKLLLSDSGFYLCAWGGTVAYGYTFGSGTRLTVV.

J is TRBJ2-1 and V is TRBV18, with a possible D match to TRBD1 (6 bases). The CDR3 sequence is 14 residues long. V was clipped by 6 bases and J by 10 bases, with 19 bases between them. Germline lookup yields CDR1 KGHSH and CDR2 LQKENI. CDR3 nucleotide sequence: TGTGCCAGCTCGTATACCTCCAACGGACAGGAGCAGTTCTTC. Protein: CASSYTSNGQEQFF.

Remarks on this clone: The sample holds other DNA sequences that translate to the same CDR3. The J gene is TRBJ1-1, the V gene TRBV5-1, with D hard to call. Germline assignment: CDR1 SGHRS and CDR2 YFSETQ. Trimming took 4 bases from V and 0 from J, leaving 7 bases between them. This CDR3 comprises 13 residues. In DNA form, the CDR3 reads TGCGCCAGCAGCCTTTACTTGAACACTGAAGCTTTCTTT. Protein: CASSLYLNTEAFF.

CDR3 sequence (DNA): TGTGCCAGCAGCTTAACGTGGACGGCGGGGGAGCAGTACTTC. Protein product: CASSLTWTAGEQYF. The chain recombines TRBV7-3 with TRBJ2-7; D perhaps matches TRBD2 (6 bases). The germline CDR1 and CDR2 sequences are SGHTA and FQGTGA. V lost 0 bases and J lost 7, with 13 bases in between. The CDR3 contains 14 residues. Using reference TRBV7-3 and TRBJ2-7 for the parts outside the CDR3, the full variable domain is GAGVSQTPSNKVTEKGKYVELRCDPISGHTALYWYRQSLGQGPEFLIYFQGTGAADDSGLPNDRFFAVRPEGSVSTLKIQRTERGDSAVYLCASSLTWTAGEQYFGPGTRLTVT.

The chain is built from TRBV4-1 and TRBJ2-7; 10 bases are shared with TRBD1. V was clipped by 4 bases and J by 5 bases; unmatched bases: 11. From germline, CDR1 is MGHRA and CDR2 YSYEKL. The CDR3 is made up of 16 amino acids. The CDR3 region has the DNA TGCGCCAGCAGCCGGGGAGCCGGGACAGGGGTCGACGAGCAGTACTTC. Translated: CASSRGAGTGVDEQYF.

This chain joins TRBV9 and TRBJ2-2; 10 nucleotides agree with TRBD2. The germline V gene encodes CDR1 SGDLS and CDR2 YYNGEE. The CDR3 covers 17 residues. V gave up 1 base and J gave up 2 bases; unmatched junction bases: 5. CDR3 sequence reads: CASSVPSSGGNTGELFF. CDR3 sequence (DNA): TGTGCCAGCAGCGTACCCTCTAGCGGGGGAAACACCGGGGAGCTGTTTTTT. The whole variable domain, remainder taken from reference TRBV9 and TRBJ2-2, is DSGVTQTPKHLITATGQRVTLRCSPRSGDLSVYWYQQSLDQGLQFLIQYYNGEERAKGNILERFSAQQFPDLHSELNLSSLELGDSALYFCASSVPSSGGNTGELFFGEGSRLTVL.

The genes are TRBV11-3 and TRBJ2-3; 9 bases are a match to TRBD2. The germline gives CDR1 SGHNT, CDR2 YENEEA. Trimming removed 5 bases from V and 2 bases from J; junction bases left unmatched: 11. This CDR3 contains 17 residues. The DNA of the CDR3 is TGTGCCAGCAGCCCCGGGAAGACTAGCGGACTCACAGATACGCAGTATTTT. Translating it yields CASSPGKTSGLTDTQYF.

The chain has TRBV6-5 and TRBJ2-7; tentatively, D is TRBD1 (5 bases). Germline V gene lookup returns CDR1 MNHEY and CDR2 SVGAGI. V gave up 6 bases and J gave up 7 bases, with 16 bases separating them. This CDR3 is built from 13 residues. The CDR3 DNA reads TGTGCCAGCAGCCCCTCCCAGGGCTGGGAGCAGTACTTC. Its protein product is CASSPSQGWEQYF.

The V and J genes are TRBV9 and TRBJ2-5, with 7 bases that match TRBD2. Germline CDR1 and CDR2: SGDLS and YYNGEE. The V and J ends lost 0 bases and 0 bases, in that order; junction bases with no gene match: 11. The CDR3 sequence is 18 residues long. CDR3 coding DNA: TGTGCCAGCAGCGTAGGGGGCGGGGGTAGCGGTTACCAAGAGACCCAGTACTTC. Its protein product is CASSVGGGGSGYQETQYF.

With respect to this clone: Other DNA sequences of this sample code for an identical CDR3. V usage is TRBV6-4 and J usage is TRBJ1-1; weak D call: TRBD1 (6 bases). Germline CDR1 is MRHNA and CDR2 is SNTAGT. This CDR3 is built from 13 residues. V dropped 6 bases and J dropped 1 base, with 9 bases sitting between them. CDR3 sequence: CASSVQGNTEAFF. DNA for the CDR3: TGTGCCAGCAGCGTACAGGGGAACACTGAAGCTTTCTTT.

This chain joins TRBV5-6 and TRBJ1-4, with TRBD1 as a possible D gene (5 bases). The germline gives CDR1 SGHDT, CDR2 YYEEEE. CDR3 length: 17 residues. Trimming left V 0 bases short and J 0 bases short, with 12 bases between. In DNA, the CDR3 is TGTGCCAGCAGCTTGGATGAGGGAGGGGCAACTAATGAAAAACTGTTTTTT. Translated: CASSLDEGGATNEKLFF.

The CDR3 spells CASRSSGRTYEQYF. The CDR3 nucleotides read TGTGCCAGCAGATCTAGCGGGAGAACCTACGAGCAGTACTTC. This chain connects TRBV27 to TRBJ2-7; 10 nucleotides match TRBD2. The germline gives CDR1 MNHEY, CDR2 SMNVEV (reference sequence). V lost 6 bases to trimming and J lost 2 bases; unmatched junction nucleotides: 4. The CDR3 length is 14 residues.